These 14 T cell receptor beta chains share one sample of origin, sequenced in a study of cytomegalovirus exposure and HLA in healthy donors. Primers included in the PCR were 60 Vbeta and 13 Jbeta primers. TCRdb's table, derived via immunoSEQ multiplex PCR, lists solely in-frame clones and lacks some. In all, the sample yields over 100,000 clones. Sequencing input: PBMCs. All receptors come from a man aged 18 to 30 in good health and CMV-seronegative.

The V gene is TRBV19, the J gene TRBJ1-5, with D possibly matching TRBD1 (6 bases). Germline V lookup: CDR1 LNHDA, CDR2 SQIVND (reference sequence). The CDR3 has 13 amino acids. V was clipped by 6 bases and J by 6 bases, with 12 bases between them. The CDR3 DNA reads as TGTGCCAGTAGCCGGGGGGGCGGTCAGCCCCAGCATTTT. Translation: CASSRGGGQPQHF.

The CDR3 is CASSASPNLGQATEAFF. The CDR3 bases are TGTGCCAGCAGCGCCTCTCCTAATCTGGGACAGGCAACTGAAGCTTTCTTT. V usage is TRBV9 and J usage is TRBJ1-1; 8 bases are a match to TRBD1. Germline trimming cut 3 bases from V and 5 bases from J; bases unmatched to any gene: 15. Germline-derived CDR1 and CDR2 are SGDLS and YYNGEE. There are 17 residues in the CDR3.

J is TRBJ1-5 and V is TRBV28; D is unclear. Trimming cost V 6 bases and J 0 bases, with 6 bases left between them. The CDR3 totals 13 residues. CDR1 is MDHEN, CDR2 SYDVKM, per germline. The CDR3 is CASSPYSNQPQHF. The DNA for the CDR3 is TGTGCCAGCAGCCCCTATAGCAATCAGCCCCAGCATTTT.

V usage is TRBV28 and J usage is TRBJ1-1; TRBD1 agrees at 11 bases. CDR3 length: 16 residues. CDR1 is MDHEN, CDR2 SYDVKM, per germline. Germline trimming cut 5 bases from V and 2 bases from J; bases unmatched to any gene: 7. This chain's CDR3 is CASSTRDRGRNTEAFF. DNA for the CDR3: TGTGCCAGCAGTACGCGGGACAGGGGGAGAAACACTGAAGCTTTCTTT.

This sequence joins TRBV11-2 and TRBJ2-3; 11 nucleotides agree with TRBD2. The CDR3 loop spans 15 amino acids. V shed 5 bases, J shed 2 bases, and the junction held 3 bases outside the gene matches. CDR1 SGHAT and CDR2 FQNNGV come from the germline V gene. DNA for the CDR3: TGTGCCAGCAGCCGACTAGCGGGATACACAGATACGCAGTATTTT. Protein sequence: CASSRLAGYTDTQYF. Supplemented by reference TRBV11-2 and TRBJ2-3, the full variable domain reads EAGVAQSPRYKIIEKRQSVAFWCNPISGHATLYWYQQILGQGPKLLIQFQNNGVVDDSQLPKDRFSAERLKGVDSTLKIQPAKLEDSAVYLCASSRLAGYTDTQYFGPGTRLTVL.

The chain recombines TRBV18 with TRBJ1-1, with TRBD1 matching over 7 bases. J gave up 0 bases and V 3 bases, and 4 bases lay outside the gene matches. The CDR3 is 15 residues long. Germline CDR1 reads KGHSH; CDR2 reads LQKENI. In DNA, the CDR3 is TGTGCCAGCTCACCCCCGACAGGGCTGAACACTGAAGCTTTCTTT. Amino acid sequence: CASSPPTGLNTEAFF.

The chain uses TRBV18 and TRBJ2-7; a weak D match, TRBD2 (5 bases). The germline V gene encodes CDR1 KGHSH and CDR2 LQKENI. Trimming removed 2 bases from V and 7 bases from J, with 15 bases in between. The CDR3 is 14 amino acids. CDR3: CASSPAGLPGEQYF. The CDR3 DNA sequence: TGTGCCAGCTCACCAGCCGGACTCCCCGGGGAGCAGTACTTC.

This rearrangement joins TRBV11-2 to TRBJ2-7; 7 nucleotides line up with TRBD2. The length of the CDR3 is 14 residues. The V segment lost 4 bases and the J segment 6 bases; nucleotides outside the gene matches: 9. The germline CDR1 and CDR2 sequences are SGHAT and FQNNGV. As DNA, the CDR3 is TGTGCCAGCAGCTCCCTGTCTGGCGGGGGCGAGCAGTACTTC. Translating gives CASSSLSGGGEQYF.

V is TRBV6-5 and J is TRBJ2-2; unclear D gene. Germline V gene data show CDR1 as MNHEY and CDR2 as SVGAGI. V shed 5 bases and J shed 4 bases, with 8 bases lying between them. The CDR3 is 13 residues long. The CDR3 region is CASSIHPTGELFF. DNA for the CDR3: TGTGCCAGCAGTATCCATCCCACCGGGGAGCTGTTTTTT.

The gene calls are TRBV19 and TRBJ1-3; 11 nucleotides line up with TRBD1. CDR3 length: 14 amino acids. The V and J ends lost 10 bases and 0 bases, in that order; junction bases with no gene match: 2. The germline V gene encodes CDR1 LNHDA and CDR2 SQIVND (reference sequence). The CDR3, as DNA: TGTGCCACAGGACAGGGGGCCTCTGGAAACACCATATATTTT. It codes for CATGQGASGNTIYF. Complete variable domain (other parts from reference TRBV19 and TRBJ1-3): DGGITQSPKYLFRKEGQNVTLSCEQNLNHDAMYWYRQDPGQGLRLIYYSQIVNDFQKGDIAEGYSVSREKKESFPLTVTSAQKNPTAFYLCATGQGASGNTIYFGEGSWLTVV.

This sequence joins TRBV6-5 and TRBJ1-6; D is ambiguous. Germline V gives CDR1 MNHEY, CDR2 SVGAGI. The V gene lost 6 bases and the J gene lost 4 bases, with 13 bases spanning the gap. The CDR3 has 15 amino acids. CDR3 nucleotides: TGTGCCAGCAGACCCCTGAGGGAATATAATTCACCCCTCCACTTT. Its translation is CASRPLREYNSPLHF.

The chain uses TRBV6-1 and TRBJ2-7; 10 nucleotides agree with TRBD2. This CDR3 has 15 amino acids. CDR1 and CDR2 from the germline V gene are MNHNS and SASEGT. V gave up 7 bases and J gave up 2 bases; unmatched junction bases: 8. CDR3 sequence: CASTLSGGTPYEQYF. The CDR3, as DNA: TGTGCCAGCACTCTTAGCGGGGGGACTCCCTACGAGCAGTACTTC.

V is TRBV5-5 and J is TRBJ1-2; no definite D call. CDR3 size: 15 residues. Between the trimmed V and J ends, which lost 1 base and 6 bases, there was a span of 16 bases. Per the germline V gene, CDR1 is SGHKS and CDR2 is YYEKEE (reference sequence). CDR3 bases: TGTGCCAGCAGCTTGCCTTTCGGAGGGCCCGATGGCTACACCTTC. Translated: CASSLPFGGPDGYTF.

The genes are TRBV5-1 and TRBJ2-5; 10 nucleotides align to TRBD2. CDR3 length: 17 amino acids. In germline, CDR1 is SGHRS, CDR2 YFSETQ. V dropped 5 bases and J dropped 4; count of bases not matched to a gene: 14. This chain's CDR3 is CASRERAGGPPGETQYF. The CDR3 DNA sequence: TGCGCCAGCAGGGAACGAGCGGGGGGGCCGCCGGGAGAGACCCAGTACTTC.